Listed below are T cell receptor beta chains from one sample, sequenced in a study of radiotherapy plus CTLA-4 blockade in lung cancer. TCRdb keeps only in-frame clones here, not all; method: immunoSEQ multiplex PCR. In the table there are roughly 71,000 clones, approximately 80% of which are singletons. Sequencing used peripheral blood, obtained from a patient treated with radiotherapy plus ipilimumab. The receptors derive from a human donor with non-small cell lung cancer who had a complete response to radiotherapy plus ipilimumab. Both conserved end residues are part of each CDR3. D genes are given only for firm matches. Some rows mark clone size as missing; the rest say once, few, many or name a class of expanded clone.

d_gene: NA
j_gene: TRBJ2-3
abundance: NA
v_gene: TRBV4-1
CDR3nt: TGCGCCAGCAGCCAAGTTGGATCGTCTAGCGTTAGAGATACGCAGTATTTT
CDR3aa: CASSQVGSSSVRDTQYF

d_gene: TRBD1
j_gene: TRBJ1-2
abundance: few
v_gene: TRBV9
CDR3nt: TGTGCCAGCAGCGCCCAGGGGGAAGGCTATGGCTACACCTTC
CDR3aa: CASSAQGEGYGYTF

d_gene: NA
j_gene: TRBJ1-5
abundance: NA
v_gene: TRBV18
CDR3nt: TGTGCCAGCTCACCAAAGATCAGCCCAGGGAGCAATCAGCCCCAGCATTTT
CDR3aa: CASSPKISPGSNQPQHF

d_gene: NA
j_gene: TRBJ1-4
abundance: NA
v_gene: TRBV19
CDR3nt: TGTGCCAGTAGGCACCGGGGCGAGAATGAAAAACTGTTTTTT
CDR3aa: CASRHRGENEKLFF

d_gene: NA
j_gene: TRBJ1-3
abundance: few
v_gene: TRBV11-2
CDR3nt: TGTGCCAGCAGCTTAATTGGGGGGGCGCGAGGAAACACCATATATTTT
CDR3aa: CASSLIGGARGNTIYF

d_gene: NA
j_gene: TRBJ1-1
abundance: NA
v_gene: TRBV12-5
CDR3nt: TGTGCTAGTGGTTTGGGCCGAGGTGAAGCTTTCTTT
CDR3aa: CASGLGRGEAFF

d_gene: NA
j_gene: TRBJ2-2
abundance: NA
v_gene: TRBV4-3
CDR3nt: TGCGCCAGCAGCCAAAATGAACTTACCACCGGGGAGCTGTTTTTT
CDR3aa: CASSQNELTTGELFF

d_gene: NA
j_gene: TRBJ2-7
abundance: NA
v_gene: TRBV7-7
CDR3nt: TGTGCTAGCAGCTTAGACGGCAGGAGAGGCGAGCAGTACTTC
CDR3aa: CASSLDGRRGEQYF

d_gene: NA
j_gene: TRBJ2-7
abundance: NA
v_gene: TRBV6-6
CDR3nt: TGTGCCAGCAGTTCTATAGTGGGTCACTCCTACGAGCAGTACTTC
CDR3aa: CASSSIVGHSYEQYF

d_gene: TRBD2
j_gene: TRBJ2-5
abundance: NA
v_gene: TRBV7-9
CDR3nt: TGTGCCAGCGGGCCCAGCGGGGTAAACCAAGAGACCCAGTACTTC
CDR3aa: CASGPSGVNQETQYF

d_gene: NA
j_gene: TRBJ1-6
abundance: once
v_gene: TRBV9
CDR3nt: TGTGCCAGCAGCGTATCCGACCGAGGGGGGGGCAGGTCACCCCTCCACTTT
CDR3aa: CASSVSDRGGGRSPLHF

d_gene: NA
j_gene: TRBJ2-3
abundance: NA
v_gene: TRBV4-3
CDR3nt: TGCGCCAGCAGCCAAGAGGCCCCCAGGGGCATTAGCACAGATACGCAGTATTTT
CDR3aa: CASSQEAPRGISTDTQYF

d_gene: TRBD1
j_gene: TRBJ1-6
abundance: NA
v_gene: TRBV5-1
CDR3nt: TGCGCCAGCAGCTTGGCCTCGACAGGGATGGGTTCACCCCTCCACTTT
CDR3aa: CASSLASTGMGSPLHF